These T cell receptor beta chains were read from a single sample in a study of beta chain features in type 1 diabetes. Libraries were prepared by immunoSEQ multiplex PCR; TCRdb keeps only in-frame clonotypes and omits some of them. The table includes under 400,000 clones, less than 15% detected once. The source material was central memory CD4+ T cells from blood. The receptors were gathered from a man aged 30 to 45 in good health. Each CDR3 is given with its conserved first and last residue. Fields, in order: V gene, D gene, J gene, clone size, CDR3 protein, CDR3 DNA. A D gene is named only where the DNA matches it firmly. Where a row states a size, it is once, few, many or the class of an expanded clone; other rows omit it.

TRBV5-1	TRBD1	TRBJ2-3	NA	CASSRDSSTDTQYF	TGCGCCAGCAGTCGGGACAGTAGCACAGATACGCAGTATTTT
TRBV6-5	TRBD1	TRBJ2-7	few	CASSYGQGRPYEQYF	TGTGCCAGCAGCTACGGACAGGGGAGACCCTACGAGCAGTACTTC
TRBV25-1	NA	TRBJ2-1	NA	CASSRRWGAEGEQFF	TGTGCCAGCAGTCGTCGATGGGGGGCTGAAGGTGAGCAGTTCTTC
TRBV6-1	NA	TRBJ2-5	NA	CASRFGGETQYF	TGTGCCAGCAGGTTCGGGGGAGAGACCCAGTACTTC
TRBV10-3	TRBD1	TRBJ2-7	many	CAIRRTGTGPYEQYF	TGTGCCATCAGAAGAACCGGGACAGGGCCCTACGAGCAGTACTTC
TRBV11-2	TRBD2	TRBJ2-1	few	CASSSTGTSGRGNEQFF	TGTGCCAGCAGCTCCACAGGGACTAGCGGGAGGGGCAATGAGCAGTTCTTC
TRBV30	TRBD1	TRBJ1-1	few	CAWSAYPGQYTEAFF	TGTGCCTGGAGTGCTTATCCGGGACAGTACACTGAAGCTTTCTTT
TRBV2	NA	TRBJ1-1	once	CASSEDGNTEAFF	TGTGCCAGCAGTGAGGACGGGAACACTGAAGCTTTCTTT
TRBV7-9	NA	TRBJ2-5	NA	CASSLDGNSRGETQYF	TGTGCCAGCAGCTTAGATGGGAACTCAAGGGGGGAGACCCAGTACTTC
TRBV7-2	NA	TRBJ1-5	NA	CASSLRQGNQPQHF	TGTGCCAGCAGCTTGAGACAGGGCAATCAGCCCCAGCATTTT
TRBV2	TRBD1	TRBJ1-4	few	CASSTQGAIEKLFF	TGTGCCAGCAGTACACAGGGGGCAATAGAAAAACTGTTTTTT
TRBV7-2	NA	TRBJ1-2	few	CASSFRTAHRGYTF	TGTGCCAGCAGCTTCAGGACAGCCCATCGGGGCTACACCTTC